Described below is a single TCR beta chain sequence and its context. What it binds is not known. The sample contains more than one DNA sequence encoding this CDR3. The method was immunoSEQ multiplex PCR; TCRdb's version includes in-frame clones alone and lacks a portion of them. Of some 2.1 million clones in the sample, 85% to 95% were seen once. Recent acute infections and vaccinations were absent in the healthy HIV-negative adult donors. V was shortened by 0 bases and J by 4 bases, with 4 bases between the two germline ends. Germline V gives CDR1 SGDLS, CDR2 YYNGEE. This CDR3 has 12 residues. This record belongs to a study of shared clonotypes between healthy human individuals. About the study: Each donor had three CD4 naive, three CD4 memory, two CD8 naive and one CD8 memory plate. Regarding the study as a whole: Memory subsets generally showed lower estimated richness than naive subsets. The four-donor shared clonotypes exceeded non-shared clonotypes in generation probability, with non-shared ones scoring lower.

The V and J genes are TRBV9 and TRBJ1-2; D not certain. The origin of this receptor is a man between 18 and 35 years old in good health. Sequenced input: naive CD4+ T cells sorted from blood. Specified subset: CD45RA+ positively selected. The CDR3 nucleotides are TGTGCCAGCAGCGTAGGTCTCTATGGCTACACCTTC. This codes for CASSVGLYGYTF.